This record looks at one T cell receptor (beta chain) sequence and its context. Antigen unknown. Using a J-beta primer mix together with a sample-barcoded 5' primer, a second PCR was run for roughly 6 to 12 cycles. TCRdb passed the 5' RACE reads through MiXCR, listing each CDR3 protein once. The sample contains fewer than 800,000 distinct CDR3 sequences, 32% of which appear only once. The entry originates in a study of blood T cells in healthy people across ages. General observations from the study: Significant beta diversity loss was already apparent by age approximately 38, declining roughly linearly.

Trimming left V 3 bases short and J 6 bases short, with 18 bases between. In germline, CDR1 is MNHEY, CDR2 SVGEGT. This CDR3 spans 16 amino acids. Healthy Caucasian individuals from Russia aged about 6 to 100 were enrolled as donors. Researchers report isolating at least 7 million PBMCs per sample. The rearrangement joins TRBV6-2 or TRBV6-3 to TRBJ2-1; D is perhaps TRBD2 (5 bases). This receptor was taken from a woman over 75 in good health. Material: blood. The CDR3 nucleotides are TGTGCCAGCAGTTATCACTCAGCGGAGTCCCTCAATGAGCAGTTCTTC. It codes for CASSYHSAESLNEQFF.